The next 20 T cell receptor beta chains were all read from a single sample in a study of T cell changes during pregnancy in multiple sclerosis. The method was immunoSEQ multiplex PCR; TCRdb's version includes in-frame clones alone and lacks a portion of them. This table holds over 45,000 clones, over 90% found once. Here the sequenced sample was CD8+ T cells from peripheral blood mononuclear cells, taken in the third trimester of pregnancy. These TCRs come from a female donor with multiple sclerosis, enrolled in a pregnancy study.

V gene TRBV2 combines with J gene TRBJ1-2; 11 positions agree with TRBD1. The CDR3 runs 14 residues. The V segment lost 4 bases and the J segment 5 bases; nucleotides outside the gene matches: 3. CDR1 and CDR2 from the germline V gene are SNHLY and FYNNEI. This CDR3 is CASSGTGGWYGYTF. The CDR3 DNA reads as TGTGCCAGCAGTGGGACAGGGGGCTGGTATGGCTACACCTTC.

V and J are TRBV2 and TRBJ2-1, with 10 bases aligning to TRBD2. The germline V gene has CDR1 SNHLY and CDR2 FYNNEI. The CDR3 spans 14 residues. The V segment lost 8 bases and the J segment 3 bases; nucleotides outside the gene matches: 4. The CDR3 sequence is CASDGTSDYNEQFF. For the CDR3, the DNA is TGTGCCAGCGACGGGACTAGCGACTACAATGAGCAGTTCTTC.

This chain connects TRBV10-2 to TRBJ2-7; D uncertain. The germline V gene encodes CDR1 WSHSY and CDR2 SAAADI. This CDR3 is 10 amino acids long. V lost 6 bases and J 3 bases, leaving 3 bases between the germline ends. The CDR3: CASSGYEQYF. In nucleotides, the CDR3 is TGCGCCAGCAGCGGCTACGAGCAGTACTTC.

This chain connects TRBV4-2 to TRBJ2-7, with 13 positions matching TRBD2. V lost 3 bases to trimming and J lost 3 bases; unmatched junction nucleotides: 8. The CDR3 is 17 amino acids. Germline CDR1 and CDR2: LGHNA and YNFKEQ. The CDR3 loop reads CASSHQLAGGPSYEQYF. CDR3 bases: TGTGCCAGCAGCCACCAACTAGCGGGAGGGCCGAGCTACGAGCAGTACTTC.

V gene TRBV27 combines with J gene TRBJ2-1, with 8 bases lining up with TRBD2. Unmatched junction bases numbered 10, after V lost 6 bases and J lost 9 bases. Germline lookup yields CDR1 MNHEY and CDR2 SMNVEV (reference sequence). The CDR3 sequence is 14 residues long. CDR3 in amino acids: CASSVGGGLGEQFF. The CDR3 DNA is TGTGCCAGCAGCGTGGGCGGGGGGCTAGGTGAGCAGTTCTTC.

This clone has just one count. This chain connects TRBV18 to TRBJ1-2; 7 bases map to TRBD1. The CDR3 runs to 18 residues. Germline CDR1 and CDR2: KGHSH and LQKENI. The V gene end was trimmed by 3 bases and the J gene end by 1 base; junction bases not matched to a gene: 14. CDR3 sequence: CASSPMYRGQPLNYGYTF. Here the CDR3 DNA reads TGTGCCAGCTCACCGATGTACAGGGGCCAGCCCCTTAACTATGGCTACACCTTC.

The chain is built from TRBV30 and TRBJ1-4; D is unresolved. The CDR3 consists of 11 residues. V was cut by 1 base and J by 6 bases, with 3 bases left in between. In germline, CDR1 is GTSNPN, CDR2 SVGIG (reference sequence). CDR3 loop: CAWSADEKLFF. CDR3 sequence (DNA): TGTGCCTGGAGTGCTGATGAAAAACTGTTTTTT.

This rearrangement joins TRBV7-9 to TRBJ2-1, with TRBD1 matching over 7 bases. The germline V gene has CDR1 SEHNR and CDR2 FQNEAQ (reference sequence). CDR3 length equals 16 residues. V lost 1 base to trimming and J lost 4 bases; unmatched junction nucleotides: 7. CDR3: CASSLVGDRDYNEQFF. The CDR3 bases are TGTGCCAGCAGCTTAGTTGGGGACAGAGATTACAATGAGCAGTTCTTC.

The chain has TRBV13 and TRBJ2-7; 12 nucleotides match TRBD2. CDR1 is PRHDT and CDR2 is FYEKMQ in the germline V gene (reference sequence). The CDR3 covers 16 residues. Trimming at V came to 5 bases and at J to 8 bases, leaving 13 bases not matched to a gene. CDR3 coding DNA: TGTGCCAGCAGCGAGCGACTAGCGGGGGAGGTGGGGAAGCAGTACTTC. Protein sequence: CASSERLAGEVGKQYF.

This clone was counted once. V usage is TRBV7-9 and J usage is TRBJ1-2, with 9 bases identical to TRBD1. The CDR3 contains 14 residues. Germline CDR1 SEHNR, CDR2 FQNEAQ (reference sequence). The junction had 5 bases not matched to a gene; V was cut back by 5 bases and J by 4 bases. CDR3 sequence (DNA): TGTGCCAGCAGCCCGACAGGGGGACTCTATGGCTACACCTTC. Amino acids: CASSPTGGLYGYTF.

The gene calls are TRBV6-4 and TRBJ2-2; 10 bases align to TRBD1. The junction had 4 bases not matched to a gene; V was cut back by 6 bases and J by 3 bases. CDR3 length equals 15 residues. From germline, CDR1 is MRHNA and CDR2 SNTAGT. As DNA, the CDR3 is TGTGCCAGCAGCCCCGGGACAGGGGACACCGGGGAGCTGTTTTTT. Residues: CASSPGTGDTGELFF.

The chain carries TRBV5-1 and TRBJ2-7, with D maybe TRBD2 (6 bases). The V gene lost 4 bases and the J gene lost 6 bases, with 17 bases spanning the gap. Germline assignment: CDR1 SGHRS and CDR2 YFSETQ. CDR3 length: 14 residues. This CDR3 reads CASSPGLAKGEQYF. The CDR3 bases are TGCGCCAGCAGCCCGGGACTTGCCAAGGGCGAGCAGTACTTC.

The chain uses TRBV7-2 and TRBJ2-5; TRBD2 aligns across 7 bases. Germline CDR1 reads SGHTA; CDR2 reads FQGNSA. The junction had 11 bases not matched to a gene; V was cut back by 4 bases and J by 3 bases. The CDR3 contains 16 residues. The CDR3 DNA follows: TGTGCCAGCAGCTCCACAGCGGGGACCCGCAAAGAGACCCAGTACTTC. It encodes CASSSTAGTRKETQYF.

The CDR3 spells CASSLSAGIQPQHF. CDR3 DNA sequence: TGTGCCAGCAGTTTATCGGCAGGGATTCAGCCCCAGCATTTT. V usage is TRBV27 and J usage is TRBJ1-5; a weak D match, TRBD1 (5 bases). This CDR3 spans 14 amino acids. Germline V gives CDR1 MNHEY, CDR2 SMNVEV (reference sequence). V lost 0 bases and J lost 6, with 9 bases in between.

This chain connects TRBV5-5 to TRBJ2-7; TRBD1 is a possible D gene (6 bases). The V gene lost 6 bases and the J gene lost 6 bases, with 13 bases spanning the gap. This CDR3 comprises 12 residues. The germline gives CDR1 SGHKS, CDR2 YYEKEE (reference sequence). The CDR3 nucleotides are TGTGCCAGCAAATATGGGGGCTCCGAGCAGTACTTC. The encoded protein is CASKYGGSEQYF. Drawing the rest from reference TRBV5-5 and TRBJ2-7, the complete variable domain is DAGVTQSPTHLIKTRGQQVTLRCSPISGHKSVSWYQQVLGQGPQFIFQYYEKEERGRGNFPDRFSARQFPNYSSELNVNALLLGDSALYLCASKYGGSEQYFGPGTRLTVT.

The rearrangement links TRBV25-1 to TRBJ2-7; 9 bases are shared with TRBD2. V trimming: 1 base; J trimming: 1 base; junction bases outside the gene matches: 5. Germline CDR1 reads MGHDK; CDR2 reads SYGVNS. CDR3 length equals 16 residues. CDR3 amino acids: CASSEWLAGSSYEQYF. The CDR3 DNA sequence: TGTGCCAGCAGTGAATGGCTAGCGGGAAGTTCCTACGAGCAGTACTTC.

The CDR3 reads CASNSPAFSYEQYF. CDR3 sequence (DNA): TGTGCCAGCAACAGCCCGGCTTTCTCCTACGAGCAGTACTTC. J is TRBJ2-7 and V is TRBV7-6; no reliable D call. V lost 7 bases and J lost 0, with 13 bases in between. This CDR3 comprises 14 residues. Germline V gene data show CDR1 as SGHVS and CDR2 as FNYEAQ.

V usage is TRBV6-6 and J usage is TRBJ2-7; 8 bases fit TRBD1. CDR1 and CDR2 from the germline V gene are MNHNY and SVGAGI (reference sequence). The length of the CDR3 is 11 residues. The V segment lost 11 bases and the J segment 6 bases; nucleotides outside the gene matches: 6. This CDR3 reads CASGTGGEQYF. The CDR3, as DNA: TGTGCCTCTGGGACAGGCGGCGAGCAGTACTTC.

The sample holds many counts of this clone. The genes are TRBV6-4 and TRBJ2-2; D might be TRBD2 (7 bases). The CDR3 is 14 amino acids. Germline CDR1 and CDR2: MRHNA and SNTAGT. Trimming pared 5 bases from V and 5 bases from J, leaving 12 bases between. CDR3 bases: TGTGCCAGCAGTAGGGGGGGCGCAACCGGGGAGCTGTTTTTT. As protein: CASSRGGATGELFF.

The rearrangement joins TRBV27 to TRBJ1-1; TRBD1 might be the D (6 bases). V shed 5 bases and J shed 3 bases, with 16 bases lying between them. The CDR3 totals 15 residues. Germline V gene data show CDR1 as MNHEY and CDR2 as SMNVEV (reference sequence). CDR3 protein: CASSLDSTGYTEAFF. DNA for the CDR3: TGTGCCAGCAGTCTGGACAGCACCGGGTACACTGAAGCTTTCTTT.